This T cell receptor beta chain was obtained from a study of cytomegalovirus exposure and HLA in healthy donors. At the level of the study: Most genotyped donors, over 70% of 300 to 400, had Caucasian-associated genetic ancestry. General study results and limits: An analysis was carried out at a later point. It showed that HLA-associated TCR beta chains were more clonally expanded than equally common non-associated chains.

Germline V lookup: CDR1 LNHDA, CDR2 SQIVND (reference sequence). The CDR3 spans 17 residues. V shed 7 bases, J shed 0 bases, and the junction held 6 bases outside the gene matches. Both 60 Vbeta primers and 13 Jbeta primers went into the PCR. Profiling relied on immunoSEQ multiplex PCR, and the TCRdb table lists in-frame clones only, not all of them. The data show about 160,000 clones, 86% seen once. Points on this clone: Its cognate antigen is unknown.

The TCR sequence derives from a young woman in good health and CMV-seronegative. The specimen was PBMCs. The gene calls are TRBV19 and TRBJ2-6, with 10 positions matching TRBD1. Written as DNA, the CDR3 is TGTGCCAGTACCGATGACAGGGGGCTCTCTGGGGCCAACGTCCTGACTTTC. Translating it yields CASTDDRGLSGANVLTF.